The 26 T cell receptor beta chains below all came from one sample that was sequenced in a study of spatial heterogeneity in lung cancer. One entry per CDR3 protein, called by TCRdb with MiXCR from the 5' RACE reads. The sample shows approximately 44,000 distinct CDR3 sequences, roughly 13% of them seen only once. Time point denoted: sample taken at primary tumor resection. Sample: PBMCs, taken at surgery. The receptors were gathered from a male donor with early-stage non-small cell lung cancer.

The CDR3 region is CASSVVRGSGTDTQYF. The DNA for the CDR3 is TGTGCCAGCAGCGTAGTCCGAGGGTCAGGCACAGATACGCAGTATTTT. This chain connects TRBV9 to TRBJ2-3, with D maybe TRBD2 (5 bases). Germline CDR1 is SGDLS and CDR2 is YYNGEE. V shed 0 bases and J shed 1 base, with 12 bases lying between them. The CDR3 loop spans 16 amino acids.

The chain links TRBV5-6 to TRBJ1-3; D is unresolved. This CDR3 comprises 15 residues. CDR1 and CDR2 from the germline V gene are SGHDT and YYEEEE. Trimming cost V 0 bases and J 0 bases, with 7 bases left between them. In nucleotides, the CDR3 is TGTGCCAGCAGCTTGGATTGGAGCTCTGGAAACACCATATATTTT. This translates into CASSLDWSSGNTIYF.

This clonotype was seen only a few times. This chain uses TRBV6-5 with TRBJ2-3; no firm D call. This CDR3 is 11 amino acids long. Trimming left V 2 bases short and J 5 bases short, with 2 bases between. From germline, CDR1 is MNHEY and CDR2 SVGAGI. The CDR3 protein is CASSYGDTQYF. The CDR3 DNA is TGTGCCAGCAGTTACGGAGATACGCAGTATTTT.

In this sample, this clonotype turned up many times. This chain connects TRBV12-3 or TRBV12-4 to TRBJ2-2; D gene unclear. Trimming pared 7 bases from V and 2 bases from J, leaving 20 bases between. This CDR3 spans 17 amino acids. CDR3 nucleotides: TGTGCCAGCACCTTAAAGGGTGGTGTAGCTAACACCGGGGAGCTGTTTTTT. Its protein is CASTLKGGVANTGELFF.

This clonotype was picked up many times. V usage is TRBV2 and J usage is TRBJ2-7, with 8 bases matching TRBD1. V dropped 8 bases and J dropped 6; count of bases not matched to a gene: 9. This CDR3 has 13 residues. Germline-derived CDR1 and CDR2 are SNHLY and FYNNEI. The DNA of the CDR3 is TGTGCCAGCGAAGGACAGGGCGCCGGCGAGCAGTACTTC. This encodes CASEGQGAGEQYF.

About this clonotype: At one boundary the junction diverges from the germline segment, which might be a read error. The chain is built from TRBV7-7 and TRBJ1-1; no definite D call. The CDR3 totals 15 residues. Germline CDR1 reads SSHAT; CDR2 reads FNYEAQ (reference sequence). The CDR3 DNA reads as TGTGCTAGCAGCTTATACGAGGGCCAGAACACTGAAGCTTTCTTT. Translated: CASSLYEGQNTEAFF.

The chain employs TRBV29-1 and TRBJ2-7; the D gene is possibly TRBD2 (5 bases). The V end was cut by 1 base, the J end by 2 bases, with 15 bases between. CDR1 is SQVTM, CDR2 ANQGSEA, per germline. This CDR3 has 15 amino acids. This chain's CDR3 is CSVEASSELTYEQYF. The CDR3 DNA follows: TGCAGCGTTGAAGCTAGTAGCGAGCTTACCTACGAGCAGTACTTC.

The V and J genes are TRBV29-1 and TRBJ2-3; no firm D call. The CDR3 runs 14 residues. Germline values: CDR1 SQVTM, CDR2 ANQGSEA. V gave up 1 base and J gave up 1 base, with 9 bases separating them. DNA for the CDR3: TGCAGCGTTGAAGCAGAGCAGGGCACAGATACGCAGTATTTT. It codes for CSVEAEQGTDTQYF.

The rearrangement joins TRBV6-6 to TRBJ1-3; D remains unclear. The CDR3 is 12 residues long. The ends were cut back, 6 bases at V and 4 bases at J, with 7 bases in the middle. Germline loops: CDR1 MNHNY, CDR2 SVGAGI (reference sequence). The CDR3 region is CASSSVGNTIYF. CDR3 DNA sequence: TGTGCCAGCAGCTCGGTCGGAAACACCATATATTTT.

There are a few counts of this clonotype. The rearrangement links TRBV29-1 to TRBJ1-1; TRBD1 is a possible D gene (5 bases). V was clipped by 7 bases and J by 3 bases, with 12 bases between them. This CDR3 spans 12 amino acids. Germline V gene lookup returns CDR1 SQVTM and CDR2 ANQGSEA. CDR3 sequence reads: CSARLGDTEAFF. In DNA, the CDR3 is TGCAGCGCCCGCCTAGGGGACACTGAAGCTTTCTTT.

This clonotype has a count of ten or more. The CDR3 bases are TGCGCCAGCAGTGACCCTTCTAGCGGCCAAGAGACCCAGTACTTC. It yields the protein CASSDPSSGQETQYF. This chain connects TRBV10-2 to TRBJ2-5; 7 bases line up with TRBD2. Germline loops: CDR1 WSHSY, CDR2 SAAADI. This CDR3 comprises 15 residues. V lost 3 bases to trimming and J lost 1 base; unmatched junction nucleotides: 5.

The chain links TRBV24-1 to TRBJ2-3; no reliable D call. The length of the CDR3 is 14 residues. The V gene lost 1 base and the J gene lost 0 bases, with 4 bases spanning the gap. CDR1 is KGHDR, CDR2 SFDVKD, per germline. CDR3: CATSDFASTDTQYF. CDR3 bases: TGTGCCACCAGTGATTTCGCCAGCACAGATACGCAGTATTTT.

This clonotype has ten or more counts. The rearrangement links TRBV2 to TRBJ1-5; no clear D. The CDR3 has 13 amino acids. Trimming removed 6 bases from V and 7 bases from J, with 13 bases in between. The germline V gene has CDR1 SNHLY and CDR2 FYNNEI. The CDR3 nucleotides read TGTGCCAGCAGGCTCAGGATGGGACAGCCCCAGCATTTT. Translating it yields CASRLRMGQPQHF. Full variable domain (rest looked up from reference TRBV2 and TRBJ1-5): EPEVTQTPSHQVTQMGQEVILRCVPISNHLYFYWYRQILGQKVEFLVSFYNNEISEKSEIFDDQFSVERPDGSNFTLKIRSTKLEDSAMYFCASRLRMGQPQHFGDGTRLSIL.

This clonotype was seen a few times. The chain combines TRBV6-1 with TRBJ2-1; 7 positions match TRBD2. The length of the CDR3 is 17 residues. Unmatched junction bases numbered 10, after V lost 3 bases and J lost 2 bases. Germline V gene lookup returns CDR1 MNHNS and CDR2 SASEGT. CDR3 DNA sequence: TGTGCCAGCAGTGAGTTGGCGGCGGGAGTTCCCTACAATGAGCAGTTCTTC. Translation gives CASSELAAGVPYNEQFF.

This clonotype was observed a few times. The chain has TRBV3-1 and TRBJ1-1; 8 bases map to TRBD1. Trimming removed 4 bases from V and 1 base from J; junction bases left unmatched: 5. This CDR3 region has 15 residues. In germline, CDR1 is LGHDT, CDR2 YNNKEL (reference sequence). CDR3 nucleotides: TGTGCCAGCAGCCTGGCGGACAGGGCGAACACTGAAGCTTTCTTT. Its translation: CASSLADRANTEAFF.

This clonotype showed up many times. The V and J genes are TRBV6-2 or TRBV6-3 and TRBJ1-1; D unclear. Per the germline V gene, CDR1 is MNHEY and CDR2 is SVGEGT. The CDR3 extends over 17 amino acids. V lost 2 bases, J lost 4 bases, and 20 bases lay in between. The CDR3 sequence: CASSYAFYGAKGTEAFF. CDR3 coding DNA: TGTGCCAGCAGTTACGCTTTTTACGGAGCTAAGGGCACTGAAGCTTTCTTT.

This clonotype showed up just a few times. The CDR3 reads CASSHPLDPTHGYTF. DNA of the CDR3: TGTGCCAGCAGCCATCCCCTCGACCCGACCCATGGCTACACCTTC. V gene TRBV3-1 combines with J gene TRBJ1-2; D not certain. The CDR3 totals 15 residues. CDR1 is LGHDT, CDR2 YNNKEL, per germline (reference sequence). V was trimmed by 3 bases and J by 6 bases, leaving 17 bases between them.

The V gene is TRBV5-1, the J gene TRBJ2-1; 8 bases align to TRBD1. The J segment lost 9 bases and the V segment lost 4 bases, leaving 12 bases of the junction unmatched. The CDR3 runs 15 residues. Germline CDR1 is SGHRS and CDR2 is YFSETQ. For the CDR3, the DNA is TGCGCCAGCAGCCCGAACCCGACAGGGGTGGGTGAGCAGTTCTTC. This sequence encodes CASSPNPTGVGEQFF.

The J gene is TRBJ2-7, the V gene TRBV5-1, with D possibly matching TRBD1 (5 bases). The germline V and J ends were trimmed by 2 bases and 6 bases, with 15 bases remaining between them. The germline gives CDR1 SGHRS, CDR2 YFSETQ. CDR3 length: 14 amino acids. The CDR3 coding sequence is TGCGCCAGCAGCTTATTCGCAGGGCCAGGCGAGCAGTACTTC. Amino acid sequence: CASSLFAGPGEQYF.

V is TRBV7-9 and J is TRBJ1-1; a weak D match, TRBD1 (5 bases). The CDR3 covers 15 residues. V lost 5 bases and J 4 bases, leaving 17 bases between the germline ends. The germline V gene has CDR1 SEHNR and CDR2 FQNEAQ (reference sequence). The CDR3 region is CASSGTVTWGTEAFF. The DNA of the CDR3 is TGTGCCAGCAGCGGGACGGTAACCTGGGGCACTGAAGCTTTCTTT.

J is TRBJ2-2 and V is TRBV28; 9 positions agree with TRBD1. V was clipped by 2 bases and J by 4 bases; unmatched bases: 2. From germline, CDR1 is MDHEN and CDR2 SYDVKM. The CDR3 extends over 15 amino acids. The CDR3 DNA reads as TGTGCCAGCAGTTTAACAGGGGGCCGCACCGGGGAGCTGTTTTTT. It is translated as CASSLTGGRTGELFF.

The rearrangement joins TRBV4-3 to TRBJ1-6, with D unresolved. With 0 bases removed from V and 7 bases from J, the gap between germline ends came to 4 bases. The CDR3 is made up of 13 amino acids. Germline V gene lookup returns CDR1 LGHNA and CDR2 YSLEER. The CDR3 here is CASSQDVNSPLHF. In nucleotides, the CDR3 is TGCGCCAGCAGCCAAGACGTCAATTCACCCCTCCACTTT.

This clonotype was seen repeatedly, ten times or more. The chain has TRBV5-4 and TRBJ1-1, with D hard to call. The germline V gene encodes CDR1 SGHNT and CDR2 YYREEE (reference sequence). The CDR3 consists of 14 residues. Trimming cost V 0 bases and J 4 bases, with 10 bases left between them. CDR3 bases: TGTGCCAGCAGCTTGGCCGTGGTGGCCACTGAAGCTTTCTTT. This gives the protein CASSLAVVATEAFF.

V usage is TRBV28 and J usage is TRBJ1-4; D might be TRBD1 (5 bases). The CDR3 contains 15 residues. Trimming removed 7 bases from V and 7 bases from J, with 19 bases in between. Germline loops: CDR1 MDHEN, CDR2 SYDVKM. The DNA for the CDR3 is TGTGCCAGCACCCTAACCGGGGGAGTCGGTGAAAAACTGTTTTTT. The encoded protein is CASTLTGGVGEKLFF.

This clonotype has more than one count but fewer than ten. The J gene is TRBJ2-1, the V gene TRBV12-3 or TRBV12-4; TRBD2 aligns across 9 bases. The CDR3 spans 17 residues. The V segment lost 5 bases and the J segment 4 bases; nucleotides outside the gene matches: 12. This CDR3 is CASSPGGSGGSYNEQFF. CDR3 sequence (DNA): TGTGCCAGCAGTCCAGGGGGTAGCGGGGGTTCGTACAATGAGCAGTTCTTC.

A word on this clonotype: Relative to the germline gene, one junction end is altered; a read error may explain this. This sequence joins TRBV28 and TRBJ1-5; D is undetermined. The length of the CDR3 is 14 residues. Germline V gene data show CDR1 as MDHEN and CDR2 as SYDVKM. CDR3 sequence: CASSLWVGNQPQHF. For the CDR3, the DNA is TGTGCCAGCAGCTTATGGGTCGGCAATCAGCCCCAGCATTTT.